Listed here is a single T cell receptor (beta chain). The target antigen is unknown. This sample is part of a study of cytotoxic CD8 clonotypes in ibrutinib-treated CLL. Study-wide points: Collection times varied between progressing and sustained-remission patients.

Method: immunoSEQ multiplex PCR; TCRdb's copy keeps in-frame clones and lacks some. The sample contains about 200,000 clones, 65% to 80% of which appear only once. The ends were cut back, 8 bases at V and 1 base at J, with 11 bases in the middle. CDR3 length: 13 amino acids. The germline V gene encodes CDR1 MNHEY and CDR2 SVGAGI. Sample: PBMCs, taken after 12 months of ibrutinib treatment. The V call is TRBV6-5, the J call TRBJ1-1; D might be TRBD1 (5 bases). This receptor was obtained from a human donor with chronic lymphocytic leukemia. The CDR3 sequence is CASPLRGNTEAFF. Written as DNA, the CDR3 is TGTGCCAGCCCTCTAAGGGGGAACACTGAAGCTTTCTTT.